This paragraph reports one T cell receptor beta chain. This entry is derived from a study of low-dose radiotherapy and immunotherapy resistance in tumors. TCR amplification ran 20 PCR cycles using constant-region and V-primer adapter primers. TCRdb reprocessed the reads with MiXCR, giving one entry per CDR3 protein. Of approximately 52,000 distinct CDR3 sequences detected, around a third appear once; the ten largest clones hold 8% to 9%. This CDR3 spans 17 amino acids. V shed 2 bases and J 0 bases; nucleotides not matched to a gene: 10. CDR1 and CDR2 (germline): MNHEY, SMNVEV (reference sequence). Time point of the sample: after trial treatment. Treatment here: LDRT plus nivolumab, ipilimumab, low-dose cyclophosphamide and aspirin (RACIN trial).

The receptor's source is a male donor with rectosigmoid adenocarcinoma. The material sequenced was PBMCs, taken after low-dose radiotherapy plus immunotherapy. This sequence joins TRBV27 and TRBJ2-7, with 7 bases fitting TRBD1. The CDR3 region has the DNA TGTGCCAGCAGTTTACTCCCCTCTTGGACAGGCTCCTACGAGCAGTACTTC. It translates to CASSLLPSWTGSYEQYF.